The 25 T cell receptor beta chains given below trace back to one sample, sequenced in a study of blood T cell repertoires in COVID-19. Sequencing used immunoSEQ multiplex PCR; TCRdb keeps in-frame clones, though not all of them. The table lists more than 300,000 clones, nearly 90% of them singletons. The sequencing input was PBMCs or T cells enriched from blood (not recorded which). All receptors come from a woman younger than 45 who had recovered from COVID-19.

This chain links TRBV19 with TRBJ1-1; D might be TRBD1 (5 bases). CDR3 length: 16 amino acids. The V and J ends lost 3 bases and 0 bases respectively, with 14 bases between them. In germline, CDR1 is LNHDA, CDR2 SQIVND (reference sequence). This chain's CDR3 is CASSMSQGLMNTEAFF. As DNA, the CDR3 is TGTGCCAGTAGTATGTCGCAGGGTCTCATGAACACTGAAGCTTTCTTT.

The CDR3: CASRSENTEAFF. For the CDR3, the DNA is TGTGCCAGCCGTTCAGAGAACACTGAAGCTTTCTTT. J is TRBJ1-1 and V is TRBV6-5; no clear D. Germline CDR1 reads MNHEY; CDR2 reads SVGAGI. The V and J ends lost 8 bases and 1 base respectively, with 8 bases between them. This CDR3 is 12 amino acids long.

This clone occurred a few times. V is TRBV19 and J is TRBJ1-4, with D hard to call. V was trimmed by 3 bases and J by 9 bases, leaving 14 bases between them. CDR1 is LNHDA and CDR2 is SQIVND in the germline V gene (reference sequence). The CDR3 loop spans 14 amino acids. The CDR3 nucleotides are TGTGCCAGTAGTATTTCCGTATTGGGCCAAAAACTGTTTTTT. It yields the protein CASSISVLGQKLFF. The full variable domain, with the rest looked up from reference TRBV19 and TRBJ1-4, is DGGITQSPKYLFRKEGQNVTLSCEQNLNHDAMYWYRQDPGQGLRLIYYSQIVNDFQKGDIAEGYSVSREKKESFPLTVTSAQKNPTAFYLCASSISVLGQKLFFGSGTQLSVL.

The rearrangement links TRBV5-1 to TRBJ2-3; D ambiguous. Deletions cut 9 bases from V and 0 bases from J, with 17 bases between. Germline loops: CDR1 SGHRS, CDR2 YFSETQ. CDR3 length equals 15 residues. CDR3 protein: CATSASETSTDTQYF. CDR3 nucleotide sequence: TGCGCCACGAGCGCGAGCGAAACTAGCACAGATACGCAGTATTTT.

The CDR3 DNA sequence: TGCAGCGTTGAAACCGACATGAAGACCGGGGAGCTGTTTTTT. Its protein product is CSVETDMKTGELFF. This sequence joins TRBV29-1 and TRBJ2-2; D is ambiguous. The CDR3 has 14 amino acids. Germline CDR1 is SQVTM and CDR2 is ANQGSEA. V was shortened by 2 bases and J by 5 bases, with 12 bases between the two germline ends.

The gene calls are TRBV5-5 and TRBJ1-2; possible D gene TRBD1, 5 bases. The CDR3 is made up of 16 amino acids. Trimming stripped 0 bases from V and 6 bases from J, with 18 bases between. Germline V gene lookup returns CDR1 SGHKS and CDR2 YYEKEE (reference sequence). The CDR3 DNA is TGTGCCAGCAGCTTGGGCAGGGAGGAGGTATTTGATGGCTACACCTTC. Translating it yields CASSLGREEVFDGYTF. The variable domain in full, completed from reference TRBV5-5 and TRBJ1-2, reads DAGVTQSPTHLIKTRGQQVTLRCSPISGHKSVSWYQQVLGQGPQFIFQYYEKEERGRGNFPDRFSARQFPNYSSELNVNALLLGDSALYLCASSLGREEVFDGYTFGSGTRLTVV.

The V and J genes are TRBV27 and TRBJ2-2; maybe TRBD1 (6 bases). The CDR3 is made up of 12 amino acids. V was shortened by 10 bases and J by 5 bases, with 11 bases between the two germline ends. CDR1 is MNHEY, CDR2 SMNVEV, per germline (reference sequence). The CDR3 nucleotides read TGTGCCATCAAACAGGGTACCGGGGAGCTGTTTTTT. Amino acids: CAIKQGTGELFF.

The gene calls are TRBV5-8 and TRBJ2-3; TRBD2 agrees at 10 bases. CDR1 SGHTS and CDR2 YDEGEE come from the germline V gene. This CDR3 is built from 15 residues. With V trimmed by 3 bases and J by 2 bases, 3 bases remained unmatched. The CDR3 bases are TGTGCCAGCAGCTGGACTAGCGGCTTCACAGATACGCAGTATTTT. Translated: CASSWTSGFTDTQYF.

Here the CDR3 reads CASSYVARASRVFSYEQYF. CDR3 nucleotide sequence: TGTGCCAGCAGTTACGTGGCTCGGGCTAGCCGGGTATTCTCCTACGAGCAGTACTTC. The V call is TRBV6-2 or TRBV6-3, the J call TRBJ2-7; the D gene is possibly TRBD2 (5 bases). CDR1 is MNHEY and CDR2 is SVGEGT in the germline V gene. CDR3 size: 19 residues. V was cut by 2 bases and J by 0 bases, with 23 bases left in between.

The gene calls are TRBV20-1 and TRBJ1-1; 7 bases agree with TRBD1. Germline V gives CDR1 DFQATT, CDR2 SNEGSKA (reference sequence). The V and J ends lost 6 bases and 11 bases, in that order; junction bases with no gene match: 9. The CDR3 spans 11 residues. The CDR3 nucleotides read TGCAGTGCATTTAGACAGGGTATGGCTTTCTTT. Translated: CSAFRQGMAFF.

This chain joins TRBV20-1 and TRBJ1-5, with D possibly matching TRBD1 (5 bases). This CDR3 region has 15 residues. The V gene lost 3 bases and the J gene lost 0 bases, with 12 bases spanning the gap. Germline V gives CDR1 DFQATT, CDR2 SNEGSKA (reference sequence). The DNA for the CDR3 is TGCAGTGCTAGTCCGACAGCCCTTAGCAATCAGCCCCAGCATTTT. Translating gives CSASPTALSNQPQHF.

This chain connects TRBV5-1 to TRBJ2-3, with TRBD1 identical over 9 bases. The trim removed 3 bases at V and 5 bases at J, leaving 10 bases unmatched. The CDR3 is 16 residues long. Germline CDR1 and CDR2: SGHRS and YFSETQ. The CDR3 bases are TGCGCCAGCAGCTCCTGGGACAGGGAGTTGGGAGATACGCAGTATTTT. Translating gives CASSSWDRELGDTQYF.

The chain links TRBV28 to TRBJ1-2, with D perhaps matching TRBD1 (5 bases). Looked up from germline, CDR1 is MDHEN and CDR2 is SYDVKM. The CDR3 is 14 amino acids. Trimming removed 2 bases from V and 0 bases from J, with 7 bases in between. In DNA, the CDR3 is TGTGCCAGCAGTTTAGGGGGGTCTAACTATGGCTACACCTTC. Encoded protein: CASSLGGSNYGYTF.

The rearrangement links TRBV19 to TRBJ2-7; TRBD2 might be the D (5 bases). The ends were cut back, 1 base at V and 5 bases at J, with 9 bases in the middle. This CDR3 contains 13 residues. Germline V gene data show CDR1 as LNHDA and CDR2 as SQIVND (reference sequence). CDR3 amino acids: CASSIVSGDEQYF. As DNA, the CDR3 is TGTGCCAGTAGTATAGTTTCCGGGGACGAGCAGTACTTC.

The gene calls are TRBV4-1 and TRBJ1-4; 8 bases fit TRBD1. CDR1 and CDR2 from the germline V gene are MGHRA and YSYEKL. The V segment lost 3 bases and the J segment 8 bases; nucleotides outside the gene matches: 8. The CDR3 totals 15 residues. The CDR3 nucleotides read TGCGCCAGCAGCCACCGGACAGGGAGCAACGAAAAACTGTTTTTT. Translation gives CASSHRTGSNEKLFF.

The CDR3 spells CASSTLEGGVGYTF. CDR3 bases: TGTGCCAGTAGTACCTTGGAAGGGGGGGTTGGCTACACCTTC. The rearrangement uses TRBV19 and TRBJ1-2; TRBD1 is a possible D gene (6 bases). The CDR3 loop spans 14 amino acids. Germline CDR1 and CDR2: LNHDA and SQIVND (reference sequence). The germline V and J ends were trimmed by 4 bases and 7 bases, with 16 bases remaining between them.

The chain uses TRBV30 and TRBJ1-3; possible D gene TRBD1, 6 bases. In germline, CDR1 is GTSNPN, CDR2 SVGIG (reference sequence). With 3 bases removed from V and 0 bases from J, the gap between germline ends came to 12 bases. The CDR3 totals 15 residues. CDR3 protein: CAWSVTGSSGNTIYF. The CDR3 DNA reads TGTGCCTGGAGCGTAACAGGGAGCTCTGGAAACACCATATATTTT.

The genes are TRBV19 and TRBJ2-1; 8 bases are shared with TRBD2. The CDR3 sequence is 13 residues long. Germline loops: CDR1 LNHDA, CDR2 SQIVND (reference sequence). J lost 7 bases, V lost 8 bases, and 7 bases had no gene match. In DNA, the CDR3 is TGTGCCAGTTTGGGAGCGGGAGTGAATGAGCAGTTCTTC. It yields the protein CASLGAGVNEQFF.

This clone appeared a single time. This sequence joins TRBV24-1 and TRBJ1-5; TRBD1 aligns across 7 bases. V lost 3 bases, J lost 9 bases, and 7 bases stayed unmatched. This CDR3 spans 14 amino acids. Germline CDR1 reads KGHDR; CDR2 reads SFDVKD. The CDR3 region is CATSDATGVGPQHF. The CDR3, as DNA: TGTGCCACCAGTGATGCCACAGGGGTAGGGCCCCAGCATTTT.

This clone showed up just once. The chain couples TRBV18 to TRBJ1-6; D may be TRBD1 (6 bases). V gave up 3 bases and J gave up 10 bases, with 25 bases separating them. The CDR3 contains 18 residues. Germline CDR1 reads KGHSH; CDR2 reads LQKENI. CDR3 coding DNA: TGTGCCAGCTCACCGAACCAAGAGACAGGTTTTGCTGGCTCACCCCTCCACTTT. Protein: CASSPNQETGFAGSPLHF.

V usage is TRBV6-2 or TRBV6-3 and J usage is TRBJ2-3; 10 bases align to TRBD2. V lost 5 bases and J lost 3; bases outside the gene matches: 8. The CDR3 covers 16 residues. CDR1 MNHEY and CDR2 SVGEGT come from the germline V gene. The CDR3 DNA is TGTGCCAGCAGTACGATACCACTAGCGGGAACAGATACGCAGTATTTT. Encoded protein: CASSTIPLAGTDTQYF.

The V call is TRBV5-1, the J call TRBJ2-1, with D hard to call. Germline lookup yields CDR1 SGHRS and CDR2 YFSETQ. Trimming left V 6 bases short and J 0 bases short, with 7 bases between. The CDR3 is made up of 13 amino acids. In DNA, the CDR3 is TGCGCCAGCACAGGAAGCTCCTACAATGAGCAGTTCTTC. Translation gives CASTGSSYNEQFF.

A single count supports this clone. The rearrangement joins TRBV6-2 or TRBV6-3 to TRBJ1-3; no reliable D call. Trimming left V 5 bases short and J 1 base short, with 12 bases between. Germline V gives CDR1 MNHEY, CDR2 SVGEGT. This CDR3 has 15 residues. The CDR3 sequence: CASSGFRRSGNTIYF. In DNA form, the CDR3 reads TGTGCCAGCAGTGGGTTTCGGCGGTCTGGAAACACCATATATTTT.

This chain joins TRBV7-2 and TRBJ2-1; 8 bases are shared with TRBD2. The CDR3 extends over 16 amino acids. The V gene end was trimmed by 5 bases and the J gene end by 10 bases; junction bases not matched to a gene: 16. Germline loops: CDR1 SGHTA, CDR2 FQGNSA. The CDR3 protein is CASSLTGRGARIEQFF. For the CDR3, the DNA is TGTGCCAGCAGCCTAACGGGGCGGGGGGCCCGGATCGAGCAGTTCTTC.

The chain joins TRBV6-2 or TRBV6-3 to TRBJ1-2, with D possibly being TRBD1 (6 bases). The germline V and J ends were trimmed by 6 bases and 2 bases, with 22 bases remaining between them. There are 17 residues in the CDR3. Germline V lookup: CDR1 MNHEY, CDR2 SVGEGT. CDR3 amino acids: CASSSPYNRVSNYGYTF. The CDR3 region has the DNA TGTGCCAGCAGCTCCCCCTACAACAGGGTCTCCAACTATGGCTACACCTTC.